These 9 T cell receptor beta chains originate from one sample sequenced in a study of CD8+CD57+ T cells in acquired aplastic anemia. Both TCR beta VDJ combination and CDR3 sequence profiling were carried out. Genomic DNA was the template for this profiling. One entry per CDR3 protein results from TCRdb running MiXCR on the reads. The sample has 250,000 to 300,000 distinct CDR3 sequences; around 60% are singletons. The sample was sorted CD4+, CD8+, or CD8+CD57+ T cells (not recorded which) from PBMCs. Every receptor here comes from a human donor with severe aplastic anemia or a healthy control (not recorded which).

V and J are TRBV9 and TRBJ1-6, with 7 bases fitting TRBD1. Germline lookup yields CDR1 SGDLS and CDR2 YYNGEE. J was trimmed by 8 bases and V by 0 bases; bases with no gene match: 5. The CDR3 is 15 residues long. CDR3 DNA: TGTGCCAGCAGCGTAGACAGGGGAGGGGATTCACCCCTCCACTTT. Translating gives CASSVDRGGDSPLHF.

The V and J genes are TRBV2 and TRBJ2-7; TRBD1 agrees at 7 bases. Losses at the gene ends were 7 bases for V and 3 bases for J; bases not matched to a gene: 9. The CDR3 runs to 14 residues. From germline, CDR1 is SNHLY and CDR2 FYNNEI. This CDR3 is CASTEDRTIYEQYF. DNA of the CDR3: TGTGCCAGCACTGAGGACAGGACCATCTACGAGCAGTACTTC.

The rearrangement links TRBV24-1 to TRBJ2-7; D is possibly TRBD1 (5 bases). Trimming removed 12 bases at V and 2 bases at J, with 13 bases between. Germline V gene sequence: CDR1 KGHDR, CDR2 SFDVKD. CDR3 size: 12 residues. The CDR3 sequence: CAAADRPYEQYF. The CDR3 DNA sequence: TGTGCCGCTGCTGACAGACCCTACGAGCAGTACTTC.

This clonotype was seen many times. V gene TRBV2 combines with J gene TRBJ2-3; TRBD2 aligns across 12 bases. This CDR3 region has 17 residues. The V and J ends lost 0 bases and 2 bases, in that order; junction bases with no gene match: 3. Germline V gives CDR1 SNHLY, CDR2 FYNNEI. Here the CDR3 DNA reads TGTGCCAGCAGTGAAGCGGGACTAGCGGGTCTCACAGATACGCAGTATTTT. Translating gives CASSEAGLAGLTDTQYF.

The CDR3 here is CASSLKADQPQHF. For the CDR3, the DNA is TGTGCCAGCAGCTTAAAGGCAGATCAGCCCCAGCATTTT. The chain carries TRBV7-9 and TRBJ1-5; no clear D gene. Germline V CDR1 and CDR2: SEHNR, FQNEAQ (reference sequence). V lost 2 bases and J lost 5, with 7 bases in between. The CDR3 has 13 residues.

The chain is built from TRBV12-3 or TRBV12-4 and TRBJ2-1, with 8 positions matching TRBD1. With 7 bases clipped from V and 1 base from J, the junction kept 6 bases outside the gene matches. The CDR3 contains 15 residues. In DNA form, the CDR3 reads TGTGCCAGCACAAGGACAGGGCAGTCCTACAATGAGCAGTTCTTC. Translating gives CASTRTGQSYNEQFF.

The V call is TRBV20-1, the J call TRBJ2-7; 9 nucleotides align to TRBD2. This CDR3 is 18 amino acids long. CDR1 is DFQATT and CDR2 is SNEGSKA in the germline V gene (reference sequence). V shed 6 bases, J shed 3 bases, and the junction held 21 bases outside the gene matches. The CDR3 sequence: CSAGRIAGASSLYYEQYF. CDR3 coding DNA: TGCAGTGCAGGTAGGATAGCGGGGGCCTCATCCCTTTACTACGAGCAGTACTTC.

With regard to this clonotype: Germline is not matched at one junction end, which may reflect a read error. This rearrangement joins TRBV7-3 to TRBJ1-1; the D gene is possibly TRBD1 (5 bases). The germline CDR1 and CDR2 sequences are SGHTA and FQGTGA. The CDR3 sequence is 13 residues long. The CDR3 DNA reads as TGTGCCAGCAGCGAGGGGCGGATAACTGAAGCCTTCTTT. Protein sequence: CASSEGRITEAFF.

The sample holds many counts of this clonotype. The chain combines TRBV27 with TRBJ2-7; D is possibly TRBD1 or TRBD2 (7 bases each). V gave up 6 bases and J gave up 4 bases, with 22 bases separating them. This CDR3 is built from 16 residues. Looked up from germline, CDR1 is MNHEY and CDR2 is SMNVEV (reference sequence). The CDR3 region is CASSTPSGTAGYEQYF. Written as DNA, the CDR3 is TGTGCCAGCAGCACACCATCCGGGACAGCGGGATACGAGCAGTACTTC.